A selection of T cell receptor beta chains follows, all from one sample in a study of T-cell reconstitution after alpha-beta-depleted transplantation in children. TCRdb re-analysed the PCR reads in MiXCR, keeping a single row per CDR3 protein. The sample holds about 980,000 distinct CDR3 sequences, 25% to 35% seen once. Sequencing used PBMCs, mostly from graft donor cells, obtained 360 days after TCRalphabeta/CD19-depleted stem cell transplant. Every receptor here comes from a boy less than two years old who had a stem cell transplant for SCID, so the T cells may come from the graft donor. Each CDR3 is given with its conserved first and last residue. A D gene is named only where the DNA matches it firmly. Size tells how often a clone was seen (once, few, many) or the class of an expanded clone, and some rows leave it out.

cdr3_aa cdr3_nt d_call j_call v_call clone_size
CASTLWRGITPGYTF TGTGCCAGCACGTTGTGGCGTGGCATTACTCCTGGCTACACCTTC - TRBJ1-2 TRBV12-3/TRBV12-4 -
CASRSPGLGYTF TGTGCCAGCAGGAGCCCGGGCCTTGGCTACACCTTC - TRBJ1-2 TRBV6-5 -
CASSPGRSGAVYEQYF TGTGCCAGCAGTCCAGGCCGATCAGGGGCGGTCTACGAGCAGTACTTC - TRBJ2-7 TRBV28 -
CASSQDRGRARYGYTF TGCGCCAGCAGCCAAGACCGAGGACGGGCTAGGTATGGCTACACCTTC - TRBJ1-2 TRBV4-1 -
CASSQDYRLLTDTQYF TGTGCCAGCAGCCAAGATTATAGGCTCCTCACAGATACGCAGTATTTT - TRBJ2-3 TRBV3-1 few
CSAKGQGSNTIYF TGCAGTGCTAAGGGACAGGGGTCTAACACCATATATTTT TRBD1 TRBJ1-3 TRBV20-1 few
CASSRGGLGYNEQFF TGTGCCAGCAGCCGGGGGGGGCTCGGGTACAATGAGCAGTTCTTC TRBD2 TRBJ2-1 TRBV5-5 -
CSALRDAHYGYTF TGCAGTGCTCTCAGGGACGCTCACTATGGCTACACCTTC - TRBJ1-2 TRBV20-1 few
CASSPRQPATNEKLFF TGTGCCAGCAGCCCTCGACAGCCAGCAACTAATGAAAAACTGTTTTTT - TRBJ1-4 TRBV11-1 -
CASSPDRGTSETQYF TGTGCCAGCAGCCCGGACAGGGGGACCTCAGAGACCCAGTACTTC TRBD1 TRBJ2-5 TRBV7-2 few
CASSQDTGGLRDTQYF TGCGCCAGCAGCCAAGATACGGGGGGGCTCAGAGATACGCAGTATTTT TRBD2 TRBJ2-3 TRBV4-1 few
CASSQDLGRGAPYEQFF TGTGCCAGCAGCCAAGATCTAGGGCGGGGGGCACCCTATGAGCAGTTCTTC TRBD2 TRBJ2-1 TRBV4-2 -
CASSLEEADTQYF TGTGCCAGCAGCTTGGAGGAGGCGGATACGCAGTATTTT - TRBJ2-3 TRBV5-4 few
CASSLRFTSGGYNEQFF TGTGCCAGCAGCCTAAGATTCACTAGCGGGGGCTACAATGAGCAGTTCTTC TRBD2 TRBJ2-1 TRBV9 few
CASSYGFTSYNEQFF TGTGCCAGCAGTTACGGGTTTACATCCTACAATGAGCAGTTCTTC - TRBJ2-1 TRBV12-3/TRBV12-4 -
CASSHWTSGNTIYF TGTGCCAGCAGCCATTGGACCTCTGGAAACACCATATATTTT - TRBJ1-3 TRBV3-1 -
CASSLGVASAQETQYF TGTGCCAGCAGCTTAGGGGTAGCTTCCGCCCAAGAGACCCAGTACTTC - TRBJ2-5 TRBV7-3 many
CASSLRTDSSYGYTF TGTGCCAGCAGCCTCAGGACGGATTCGAGCTATGGCTACACCTTC - TRBJ1-2 TRBV14 -
CASGRNTDTQYF TGTGCCAGCGGCAGGAACACAGATACGCAGTATTTT - TRBJ2-3 TRBV6-2/TRBV6-3 -
CASSRTGLAKNIQYF TGTGCCAGCAGCCGGACAGGGTTAGCCAAAAACATTCAGTACTTC TRBD1 TRBJ2-4 TRBV12-3/TRBV12-4 few
CASSPPGLQTGETQYF TGTGCCAGCAGCCCACCGGGACTTCAAACGGGGGAGACCCAGTACTTC - TRBJ2-5 TRBV7-9 -
CASSLAPQTGNSNQPQHF TGCGCCAGCAGCTTAGCCCCCCAGACAGGGAATAGCAATCAGCCCCAGCATTTT TRBD1 TRBJ1-5 TRBV5-1 -
CASSYDGKSSYEQYF TGTGCCAGCAGTTACGACGGAAAAAGCTCCTACGAGCAGTACTTC - TRBJ2-7 TRBV6-5 -
CASSMDGSYEQYF TGTGCCAGTAGTATGGACGGCTCCTACGAGCAGTACTTC - TRBJ2-7 TRBV19 -
CASSQEFRTGAYEQYF TGCGCCAGCAGCCAAGAGTTCCGGACAGGGGCCTACGAGCAGTACTTC TRBD1 TRBJ2-7 TRBV4-1 -
CASSNPGFGPETQYF TGTGCCAGCAGCAACCCAGGGTTCGGGCCTGAGACCCAGTACTTC - TRBJ2-5 TRBV6-2/TRBV6-3 -
CARARGPPYEQYF TGTGCCAGGGCCCGGGGGCCACCCTACGAGCAGTACTTC - TRBJ2-7 TRBV4-2 -